A single sample gave rise to the 30 T cell receptor beta chains below, sequenced in a study of cytomegalovirus exposure and HLA in healthy donors. The PCR had 60 Vbeta and 13 Jbeta primers. Assay used: immunoSEQ multiplex PCR; TCRdb lists only in-frame clones, some missing. The sample contains 95,000 to 150,000 clones, approximately 17% of which appear only once. Sequences were obtained from PBMCs. All receptors derive from a female donor in good health and CMV-seropositive.

This clone was counted only a few times. The V gene is TRBV4-2, the J gene TRBJ2-1; 9 nucleotides align to TRBD2. The CDR3 covers 15 residues. The V gene's germline CDR1 is LGHNA and CDR2 YNFKEQ. V shed 4 bases, J shed 3 bases, and the junction held 4 bases outside the gene matches. CDR3 nucleotides: TGTGCCAGCAGCCTTAGACTAGCGGACTACAATGAGCAGTTCTTC. It yields the protein CASSLRLADYNEQFF.

This clone was counted a few times. The chain links TRBV7-3 to TRBJ2-1; D gene ambiguous. Trimming stripped 1 base from V and 0 bases from J, with 10 bases between. The CDR3 is 16 amino acids. The germline gives CDR1 SGHTA, CDR2 FQGTGA. The CDR3 DNA follows: TGTGCCAGCAGCTTAATTAAGCAAAACTCCTACAATGAGCAGTTCTTC. As protein: CASSLIKQNSYNEQFF.

The gene calls are TRBV27 and TRBJ1-5; D not resolved. Trimming cost V 5 bases and J 3 bases, with 2 bases left between them. CDR3 size: 11 residues. Per germline, CDR1 MNHEY and CDR2 SMNVEV (reference sequence). The CDR3 loop reads CASSLNQPQHF. For the CDR3, the DNA is TGTGCCAGCAGTCTCAATCAGCCCCAGCATTTT.

The chain's CDR3 is CASSLDAQGNQPQHF. Written as DNA, the CDR3 is TGTGCCAGCAGCTTAGACGCACAGGGGAATCAGCCCCAGCATTTT. The V call is TRBV7-8, the J call TRBJ1-5, with 7 positions matching TRBD1. Germline V CDR1 and CDR2: SGHVS, FQNEAQ. V lost 1 base to trimming and J lost 4 bases; unmatched junction nucleotides: 4. The CDR3 is 15 residues long.

The table lists this clone with a few counts. The genes are TRBV29-1 and TRBJ2-3; 9 bases agree with TRBD1. The CDR3 length is 14 residues. Trimming cost V 6 bases and J 0 bases; bases outside gene matches: 4. CDR1 is SQVTM, CDR2 ANQGSEA, per germline. CDR3 residues: CSVGTGTSTDTQYF. The CDR3 DNA reads as TGCAGCGTAGGGACAGGGACTAGCACAGATACGCAGTATTTT.

This clone showed up just a few times. Other DNA sequences in this specimen translate into the identical CDR3. The J gene is TRBJ1-1, the V gene TRBV7-2; a possible D gene is TRBD1 (6 bases). CDR1 SGHTA and CDR2 FQGNSA come from the germline V gene. The ends were cut back, 5 bases at V and 6 bases at J, with 10 bases in the middle. The CDR3 is 12 residues long. The chain's CDR3 is CASSTRGSEAFF. The CDR3 nucleotides read TGTGCCAGCAGCACCAGGGGTTCTGAAGCTTTCTTT.

This chain links TRBV5-1 with TRBJ2-3; 9 bases are shared with TRBD2. The CDR3 has 16 amino acids. The germline CDR1 and CDR2 sequences are SGHRS and YFSETQ. After removal of 4 bases from V and 1 base from J, the junction contained 7 bases not matched to a gene. The CDR3 reads CASSLELAGRTDTQYF. Here the CDR3 DNA reads TGCGCCAGCAGCCTGGAACTAGCGGGCCGCACAGATACGCAGTATTTT. The full variable domain, in which reference TRBV5-1 and TRBJ2-3 provide the parts outside the CDR3, is KAGVTQTPRYLIKTRGQQVTLSCSPISGHRSVSWYQQTPGQGLQFLFEYFSETQRNKGNFPGRFSGRQFSNSRSEMNVSTLELGDSALYLCASSLELAGRTDTQYFGPGTRLTVL.

CDR3 protein: CSVVGSQLTNEQFF. For the CDR3, the DNA is TGCAGCGTCGTAGGTAGCCAGCTGACCAATGAGCAGTTCTTC. The chain employs TRBV29-1 and TRBJ2-1; no firm D call. Germline V CDR1 and CDR2: SQVTM, ANQGSEA. The CDR3 runs 14 residues. V was cut by 6 bases and J by 6 bases, with 18 bases left in between.

This chain joins TRBV5-1 and TRBJ2-7; the match to TRBD2 covers 9 bases. With 0 bases clipped from V and 0 bases from J, the junction kept 10 bases outside the gene matches. The CDR3 runs 18 residues. Germline V gene sequence: CDR1 SGHRS, CDR2 YFSETQ. CDR3: CASSLEGLAGGSSYEQYF. The CDR3 bases are TGCGCCAGCAGCTTGGAAGGCTTGGCGGGGGGGAGCTCCTACGAGCAGTACTTC.

The chain carries TRBV27 and TRBJ2-7; TRBD1 agrees at 7 bases. The CDR3 sequence is 14 residues long. The germline V gene encodes CDR1 MNHEY and CDR2 SMNVEV (reference sequence). V shed 5 bases and J 4 bases; nucleotides not matched to a gene: 8. The CDR3 DNA is TGTGCCAGCAGTCCAGGGACAGCCAAGTACGAGCAGTACTTC. Protein product: CASSPGTAKYEQYF.

The chain employs TRBV4-3 and TRBJ2-2; 10 positions match TRBD2. CDR1 and CDR2 from the germline V gene are LGHNA and YSLEER. This CDR3 has 15 residues. J gave up 4 bases and V 3 bases, and 2 bases lay outside the gene matches. CDR3 residues: CASSQGLASTGELFF. CDR3 DNA: TGCGCCAGCAGCCAGGGACTAGCGAGCACCGGGGAGCTGTTTTTT.

In regard to this clone: At one end the junction does not follow the germline gene, possibly because of a read error. Other nucleotide sequences in the sample specify the same CDR3. This chain joins TRBV4-2 and TRBJ2-1, with 8 bases fitting TRBD2. The CDR3 sequence is 16 residues long. CDR1 is LGHNA and CDR2 is YNFKEQ in the germline V gene. CDR3 residues: CASSPGTSLVGNEQFF. In DNA, the CDR3 is TGTGCTAGCAGCCCGGGGACTAGTCTCGTGGGCAATGAGCAGTTCTTC.

This rearrangement joins TRBV7-6 to TRBJ2-1; 10 positions agree with TRBD2. The CDR3 spans 14 residues. The ends lost 5 bases at V and 5 bases at J; junction bases unmatched: 3. The germline V gene has CDR1 SGHVS and CDR2 FNYEAQ. The CDR3 DNA reads as TGTGCCAGCAGCATGGGACTAGCGAACAATGAGCAGTTCTTC. It codes for CASSMGLANNEQFF.

The chain couples TRBV4-3 to TRBJ1-2; D is perhaps TRBD1 (6 bases). The V end was cut by 1 base, the J end by 3 bases, with 12 bases between. The CDR3 loop spans 15 amino acids. Germline V CDR1 and CDR2: LGHNA, YSLEER. CDR3 region: CASSQAGQRDYGYTF. CDR3 coding DNA: TGCGCCAGCAGCCAAGCCGGACAGAGAGACTATGGCTACACCTTC.

This sequence joins TRBV27 and TRBJ2-7, with D possibly matching TRBD2 (5 bases). The CDR3 contains 14 residues. V lost 6 bases, J lost 3 bases, and 15 bases lay in between. In germline, CDR1 is MNHEY, CDR2 SMNVEV (reference sequence). The chain's CDR3 is CASSAGVAHYEQYF. DNA of the CDR3: TGTGCCAGCAGCGCGGGCGTTGCCCACTACGAGCAGTACTTC.

The genes are TRBV7-6 and TRBJ2-5; weak D call: TRBD2 (6 bases). The ends were cut back, 5 bases at V and 5 bases at J, with 18 bases in the middle. Germline V gives CDR1 SGHVS, CDR2 FNYEAQ. The CDR3 extends over 15 amino acids. The CDR3 reads CASSPRVTRGETQYF. CDR3 nucleotide sequence: TGTGCCAGCAGCCCTAGGGTGACACGGGGGGAGACCCAGTACTTC.

The chain is built from TRBV7-2 and TRBJ2-3; D not certain. V shed 11 bases and J shed 4 bases, with 19 bases lying between them. Per germline, CDR1 SGHTA and CDR2 FQGNSA. CDR3 size: 14 residues. The CDR3 DNA follows: TGTGCCTGCTCTCGGCCAGCGAGTCCAGATACGCAGTATTTT. Translating it yields CACSRPASPDTQYF.

This clone occurred a few times. The V call is TRBV5-6, the J call TRBJ2-1; D gene ambiguous. CDR1 and CDR2 (germline): SGHDT, YYEEEE. This CDR3 contains 12 residues. Deletions cut 5 bases from V and 9 bases from J, with 12 bases between. CDR3 coding DNA: TGTGCCAGCAGGCGGAGAGTGGGTGAGCAGTTCTTC. It specifies CASRRRVGEQFF.

This clone occurred a few times. The rearrangement uses TRBV2 and TRBJ2-7; 7 bases are shared with TRBD1. This CDR3 has 12 amino acids. Unmatched junction bases numbered 3, after V lost 8 bases and J lost 2 bases. Germline CDR1 SNHLY, CDR2 FYNNEI. The CDR3 protein is CASGTAPYEQYF. The CDR3 coding sequence is TGTGCCAGCGGGACAGCACCCTACGAGCAGTACTTC.

This rearrangement joins TRBV28 to TRBJ1-5; D ambiguous. Trimming pared 6 bases from V and 0 bases from J, leaving 9 bases between. CDR3 size: 14 residues. Germline V gene lookup returns CDR1 MDHEN and CDR2 SYDVKM. The CDR3 loop reads CASRRSYSNQPQHF. For the CDR3, the DNA is TGTGCCAGCAGACGGTCCTATAGCAATCAGCCCCAGCATTTT.

This rearrangement joins TRBV28 to TRBJ1-4; 9 bases are a match to TRBD1. CDR3 size: 15 residues. J lost 10 bases, V lost 5 bases, and 11 bases had no gene match. Germline CDR1 is MDHEN and CDR2 is SYDVKM. CDR3 DNA sequence: TGTGCCAGCAGTGCACCCGGGACAGGGTACGGAAAACTGTTTTTT. It is translated as CASSAPGTGYGKLFF.

The rearrangement uses TRBV4-1 and TRBJ1-5, with D hard to call. The V gene's germline CDR1 is MGHRA and CDR2 YSYEKL. This CDR3 has 14 amino acids. Trimming pared 0 bases from V and 9 bases from J, leaving 12 bases between. The CDR3 DNA reads TGCGCCAGCAGCCAAGAGGAGGGCCCGCGGCCCCAGCATTTT. Translated: CASSQEEGPRPQHF.

The chain links TRBV10-3 to TRBJ1-5, with D tentatively TRBD1 (6 bases). This CDR3 has 15 amino acids. V lost 0 bases, J lost 4 bases, and 10 bases lay in between. CDR1 is ENHRY, CDR2 SYGVKD, per germline. The CDR3 DNA reads TGTGCCATCAGTGAGTCGATGACAGGAAATCAGCCCCAGCATTTT. Translated, it gives CAISESMTGNQPQHF.

V usage is TRBV5-1 and J usage is TRBJ2-1, with 13 bases matching TRBD2. V lost 4 bases to trimming and J lost 9 bases; unmatched junction nucleotides: 10. Germline V lookup: CDR1 SGHRS, CDR2 YFSETQ. CDR3 size: 16 residues. CDR3 nucleotide sequence: TGCGCCAGCAGCCTTGAACTAGCGGGGGGGCGTGGTGAGCAGTTCTTC. This gives the protein CASSLELAGGRGEQFF.

The table lists this clone with a few counts. The chain carries TRBV5-1 and TRBJ1-1; D not resolved. From germline, CDR1 is SGHRS and CDR2 YFSETQ. The length of the CDR3 is 15 residues. Trimming took off 0 bases at V and 5 bases at J, with 14 bases between the two ends. The CDR3 region is CASSLDEVWKTEAFF. The CDR3 bases are TGCGCCAGCAGCTTGGACGAGGTTTGGAAAACTGAAGCTTTCTTT.

CDR3 in DNA: TGTGCCAGCAGCTTGGTAGAGCGGGGGGAGACCCAGTACTTC. It encodes CASSLVERGETQYF. The V gene is TRBV5-6, the J gene TRBJ2-5, with 8 positions matching TRBD2. This CDR3 spans 14 amino acids. V was clipped by 0 bases and J by 5 bases; unmatched bases: 3. The germline V gene encodes CDR1 SGHDT and CDR2 YYEEEE.

This clone was picked up a small number of times. The chain employs TRBV9 and TRBJ2-3; 7 positions agree with TRBD2. The CDR3 runs to 16 residues. Germline lookup yields CDR1 SGDLS and CDR2 YYNGEE. Trimming removed 0 bases from V and 3 bases from J; junction bases left unmatched: 7. CDR3: CASSVEALRGTDTQYF. CDR3 sequence (DNA): TGTGCCAGCAGCGTAGAAGCCCTGCGGGGGACAGATACGCAGTATTTT.

This chain connects TRBV4-3 to TRBJ2-4, with D maybe TRBD1 (5 bases). Trimming pared 2 bases from V and 8 bases from J, leaving 13 bases between. Germline loops: CDR1 LGHNA, CDR2 YSLEER. This CDR3 spans 14 amino acids. The CDR3 loop reads CASSQYERGDIQYF. Written as DNA, the CDR3 is TGCGCCAGCAGCCAATATGAAAGGGGTGACATTCAGTACTTC.

The V and J genes are TRBV28 and TRBJ2-1, with D possibly matching TRBD1 (5 bases). Germline V gives CDR1 MDHEN, CDR2 SYDVKM. The CDR3 sequence is 14 residues long. Trimming stripped 7 bases from V and 5 bases from J, with 15 bases between. The CDR3 sequence is CASTSLGANNEQFF. The CDR3 DNA reads TGTGCCAGCACCAGTTTAGGGGCGAACAATGAGCAGTTCTTC.

This clone occurred a few times. The chain recombines TRBV4-3 with TRBJ2-4, with TRBD1 matching 7 bases. Germline assignment: CDR1 LGHNA and CDR2 YSLEER. There are 15 residues in the CDR3. V lost 1 base to trimming and J lost 4 bases; unmatched junction nucleotides: 4. CDR3 sequence: CASSQGTGAKNIQYF. DNA for the CDR3: TGCGCCAGCAGCCAAGGGACAGGAGCTAAAAACATTCAGTACTTC.